Described below is a single T cell receptor beta chain sequence and its context. In the authors' workflow: Using reference gene primer amplification, nucleated cell counts were estimated. TCRdb's copy holds only in-frame clones and misses some; the assay was immunoSEQ multiplex PCR. That table furnishes V, J and clone size, whereas the DNA furnished D and trimming. This sample has about 300,000 clones; 70% to 90% occur once, and the top ten carry over 9.5%. Participants were aged roughly 18 to 89 years, lived in around 22 US areas, and enrolled virtually. These data originate in a study of blood T cell repertoires in COVID-19. Study as a whole: Some COVID-19 samples were acute and others convalescent; all came from the United States, Italy and Spain. T cells, B-cell-depleted T cells, or PBMCs provided the cDNA or gDNA that served as material.

The TCR comes from a young woman who had recovered from COVID-19. Sequenced sample: PBMCs or T cells enriched from blood (not recorded which).

CDR3 residues: CAISLAGGQETQYF. In DNA form, the CDR3 reads TGTGCCATCAGTCTAGCGGGGGGTCAAGAGACCCAGTACTTC. This chain uses TRBV10-3 with TRBJ2-5; 11 bases line up with TRBD2. Germline V gene lookup returns CDR1 ENHRY and CDR2 SYGVKD. The CDR3 extends over 14 amino acids. V shed 5 bases, J shed 2 bases, and the junction held 1 base outside the gene matches.